This is a list of T cell receptor beta chains from one sample in a study of T cells in Graves' hyperthyroidism and ophthalmopathy. TCRdb processed the multiplex PCR reads anew with MiXCR; each CDR3 protein has one entry. The sample lists roughly 420,000 distinct CDR3 sequences, around a sixth occurring once. The material sequenced was blood. The origin of the receptors is a woman younger than 35 with Graves' hyperthyroidism. Both conserved end residues are part of each CDR3. A D gene is named only where the DNA matches it firmly. Only some rows state a clone size, as once, few, many or a class for expanded clones.

CDR3 protein: CASSEGLLAGGVTQYF
CDR3 DNA: TGTGCCAGCAGTGAAGGCCTACTAGCGGGGGGGGTTACGCAGTATTTT
V gene: TRBV2
D gene: TRBD2
clone size: many
J gene: TRBJ2-3

CDR3 protein: CASGRESSYNEQFF
CDR3 DNA: TGTGCCAGCGGTAGGGAAAGCTCCTACAATGAGCAGTTCTTC
V gene: TRBV2
D gene: NA
clone size: many
J gene: TRBJ2-1

CDR3 protein: CATSDSGLAGGSYNEQFF
CDR3 DNA: TGTGCCACCAGTGACTCAGGACTAGCGGGAGGTTCCTACAATGAGCAGTTCTTC
V gene: TRBV24-1
D gene: TRBD2
clone size: NA
J gene: TRBJ2-1

CDR3 protein: CASSPTGGETGELFF
CDR3 DNA: TGTGCCAGCAGCCCGACAGGGGGCGAGACCGGGGAGCTGTTTTTT
V gene: TRBV6-1
D gene: TRBD1
clone size: NA
J gene: TRBJ2-2

CDR3 protein: CSARVSTVAYGYTF
CDR3 DNA: TGCAGTGCTAGAGTTTCGACAGTCGCCTATGGCTACACCTTC
V gene: TRBV20-1
D gene: NA
clone size: many
J gene: TRBJ1-2

CDR3 protein: CASNDKGSSYNEQFF
CDR3 DNA: TGTGCCAGCAACGACAAGGGGAGCTCCTACAATGAGCAGTTCTTC
V gene: TRBV6-1
D gene: NA
clone size: many
J gene: TRBJ2-1

CDR3 protein: CAIRGTGLADTQYF
CDR3 DNA: TGTGCCATCCGGGGGACAGGGTTGGCAGATACGCAGTATTTT
V gene: TRBV10-3
D gene: TRBD1
clone size: many
J gene: TRBJ2-3

CDR3 protein: CASSGWTGEHSPLHF
CDR3 DNA: TGTGCCAGCAGTGGATGGACAGGGGAACATTCACCCCTCCACTTT
V gene: TRBV5-5
D gene: TRBD1
clone size: many
J gene: TRBJ1-6

CDR3 protein: CASSGGTGQETQYF
CDR3 DNA: TGTGCCAGCAGCGGGGGGACAGGACAAGAGACCCAGTACTTC
V gene: TRBV2
D gene: NA
clone size: many
J gene: TRBJ2-5

CDR3 protein: CASSRTNSNQPQHF
CDR3 DNA: TGTGCCAGCAGTCGTACGAATAGCAATCAGCCCCAGCATTTT
V gene: TRBV27
D gene: NA
clone size: many
J gene: TRBJ1-5

CDR3 protein: CASSSRGAESSEQYF
CDR3 DNA: TGCGCCAGCAGCTCCAGGGGGGCAGAATCATCCGAGCAGTACTTC
V gene: TRBV5-1
D gene: NA
clone size: NA
J gene: TRBJ2-7

CDR3 protein: CASSPWSGDNEQFF
CDR3 DNA: TGTGCCAGCAGCCCGTGGAGCGGCGACAATGAGCAGTTCTTC
V gene: TRBV6-2/TRBV6-3
D gene: NA
clone size: many
J gene: TRBJ2-1

CDR3 protein: CASSLEQVQSVPQYF
CDR3 DNA: TGTGCCAGCAGCTTAGAACAGGTCCAGTCGGTGCCGCAGTATTTT
V gene: TRBV7-8
D gene: NA
clone size: once
J gene: TRBJ2-3

CDR3 protein: CASSSTSGRVGDTQYF
CDR3 DNA: TGTGCCAGCAGCTCTACTAGCGGGAGGGTAGGAGATACGCAGTATTTT
V gene: TRBV12-3/TRBV12-4
D gene: TRBD2
clone size: many
J gene: TRBJ2-3

CDR3 protein: CASSRLINTGELFF
CDR3 DNA: TGTGCCAGCAGTCGGCTCATTAACACCGGGGAGCTGTTTTTT
V gene: TRBV2
D gene: NA
clone size: many
J gene: TRBJ2-2

CDR3 protein: CASSFRAGPWNEQFF
CDR3 DNA: TGTGCCAGCAGCTTCAGAGCGGGACCGTGGAATGAGCAGTTCTTC
V gene: TRBV7-2
D gene: TRBD2
clone size: NA
J gene: TRBJ2-1

CDR3 protein: CASSQVRGNTDTQYF
CDR3 DNA: TGTGCCAGCAGCCAAGTGAGGGGGAACACAGATACGCAGTATTTT
V gene: TRBV4-2
D gene: NA
clone size: few
J gene: TRBJ2-3

CDR3 protein: CASSLGDRDPLHF
CDR3 DNA: TGTGCCAGCAGCTTAGGAGACAGGGACCCTCTCCACTTT
V gene: TRBV11-2
D gene: TRBD1
clone size: many
J gene: TRBJ1-6

CDR3 protein: CASTGLAAAYEQYF
CDR3 DNA: TGTGCCAGCACCGGACTAGCGGCCGCCTACGAGCAGTACTTC
V gene: TRBV6-2/TRBV6-3
D gene: TRBD2
clone size: many
J gene: TRBJ2-7

CDR3 protein: CASSSGQSDNEKLFF
CDR3 DNA: TGCGCCAGCAGCTCCGGACAGAGTGATAATGAAAAACTGTTTTTT
V gene: TRBV5-1
D gene: NA
clone size: many
J gene: TRBJ1-4

CDR3 protein: CATSAGMNQPQHF
CDR3 DNA: TGTGCCACCAGTGCGGGAATGAATCAGCCCCAGCATTTT
V gene: TRBV24-1
D gene: NA
clone size: NA
J gene: TRBJ1-5

CDR3 protein: CASSFYGQHYEQYF
CDR3 DNA: TGTGCCAGCAGCTTCTACGGACAGCACTACGAGCAGTACTTC
V gene: TRBV5-4
D gene: NA
clone size: NA
J gene: TRBJ2-7

CDR3 protein: CASSTTGLANNEQFF
CDR3 DNA: TGCGCCAGCAGCACAACCGGACTAGCGAACAATGAGCAGTTCTTC
V gene: TRBV5-1
D gene: TRBD2
clone size: many
J gene: TRBJ2-1

CDR3 protein: CASSLEVGVNEKLFF
CDR3 DNA: TGTGCCAGCAGCTTAGAAGTAGGGGTTAATGAAAAACTGTTTTTT
V gene: TRBV7-8
D gene: NA
clone size: many
J gene: TRBJ1-4